Below are 25 T cell receptor beta chains sequenced from a single sample in a study of T-cell reconstitution after alpha-beta-depleted transplantation in children. The authors prepared the TCRbeta library with unique molecular identifiers. TCRdb used MiXCR to reprocess the PCR reads, holding one entry per CDR3 protein. The sample holds about 200,000 distinct CDR3 sequences; approximately 6.9% are singletons and the top ten take around 5%. The source was PBMCs, collected before TCRalphabeta/CD19-depleted stem cell transplant. Receptors originate from a boy between 2 and 15 years old with acute lymphoblastic leukemia, due to receive a stem cell transplant.

This clonotype appeared many times. The genes are TRBV6-1 and TRBJ2-5; the D is unclear. The V end was cut by 7 bases, the J end by 0 bases, with 18 bases between. Germline lookup yields CDR1 MNHNS and CDR2 SASEGT. This CDR3 is 16 amino acids long. The CDR3 loop is CASNIASWADQETQYF. CDR3 DNA sequence: TGTGCCAGCAATATAGCCTCCTGGGCGGACCAAGAGACCCAGTACTTC.

This clonotype was detected a few times. The chain is built from TRBV6-1 and TRBJ2-2, with TRBD2 identical over 8 bases. Germline CDR1 is MNHNS and CDR2 is SASEGT. The CDR3 runs to 16 residues. The V gene end was trimmed by 7 bases and the J gene end by 6 bases; junction bases not matched to a gene: 13. This CDR3 reads CASKWVGTSSPGELFF. The CDR3 bases are TGTGCCAGCAAGTGGGTCGGGACTAGTTCTCCCGGGGAGCTGTTTTTT.

This clonotype was recorded many times. The chain joins TRBV20-1 to TRBJ1-6; 9 nucleotides agree with TRBD1. CDR1 is DFQATT, CDR2 SNEGSKA, per germline (reference sequence). With 3 bases clipped from V and 7 bases from J, the junction kept 10 bases outside the gene matches. The CDR3 loop spans 16 amino acids. This CDR3 reads CSARRAQGARNSPLHF. In DNA form, the CDR3 reads TGCAGTGCTAGGAGGGCACAGGGGGCTAGGAATTCACCCCTCCACTTT.

This clonotype was counted ten times or more. The genes are TRBV12-3 or TRBV12-4 and TRBJ2-3; a possible D gene is TRBD1 (5 bases). This CDR3 has 15 residues. Trimming removed 5 bases from V and 3 bases from J, with 15 bases in between. This CDR3 reads CASSPTGLGTDTQYF. CDR3 bases: TGTGCCAGCAGTCCTACAGGTTTGGGTACAGATACGCAGTATTTT.

By frequency in the sample, this clonotype is medium-sized. The chain links TRBV6-2 or TRBV6-3 to TRBJ2-7; a possible D gene is TRBD2 (6 bases). This CDR3 is built from 12 residues. Germline values: CDR1 MNHEY, CDR2 SVGEGT. Trimming took 4 bases from V and 2 from J, leaving 6 bases between them. The CDR3 DNA is TGTGCCAGCAGTTCGGGGGCCTACGAGCAGTACTTC. Protein: CASSSGAYEQYF.

This clonotype came up many times. This rearrangement joins TRBV27 to TRBJ1-5, with 9 bases that match TRBD1. Germline V gene lookup returns CDR1 MNHEY and CDR2 SMNVEV (reference sequence). This CDR3 comprises 16 residues. V lost 5 bases to trimming and J lost 1 base; unmatched junction nucleotides: 6. CDR3 in amino acids: CASSVQGAGSNQPQHF. For the CDR3, the DNA is TGTGCCAGCAGTGTACAGGGGGCCGGGAGCAATCAGCCCCAGCATTTT.

This clonotype was found many times. The chain joins TRBV27 to TRBJ2-1; 7 bases fit TRBD1. Germline CDR1 and CDR2: MNHEY and SMNVEV (reference sequence). The CDR3 runs 14 residues. The V and J ends lost 5 bases and 5 bases, in that order; junction bases with no gene match: 6. CDR3 amino acids: CASSARDSDNEQFF. Here the CDR3 DNA reads TGTGCCAGCAGTGCCCGGGACAGCGACAATGAGCAGTTCTTC.

The chain recombines TRBV25-1 with TRBJ2-1; TRBD1 agrees at 11 bases. Per the germline V gene, CDR1 is MGHDK and CDR2 is SYGVNS. The CDR3 has 16 amino acids. V lost 4 bases to trimming and J lost 7 bases; unmatched junction nucleotides: 9. This CDR3 reads CASSGSGTGGENEQFF. As DNA, the CDR3 is TGTGCCAGCAGTGGGTCGGGGACAGGGGGGGAGAATGAGCAGTTCTTC.

This chain links TRBV11-2 with TRBJ2-3; the D gene is possibly TRBD2 (6 bases). Germline values: CDR1 SGHAT, CDR2 FQNNGV. This CDR3 spans 15 amino acids. Between the trimmed V and J ends, which lost 5 bases and 8 bases, there was a span of 20 bases. CDR3 region: CASSPVGGRRGTQYF. The CDR3 DNA follows: TGTGCCAGCAGCCCAGTTGGGGGGAGAAGGGGTACGCAGTATTTT.

This clonotype was recorded a few times. This chain connects TRBV28 to TRBJ2-2, with D uncertain. Between the trimmed V and J ends, which lost 5 bases and 4 bases, there was a span of 8 bases. This CDR3 has 13 amino acids. Per the germline V gene, CDR1 is MDHEN and CDR2 is SYDVKM. The CDR3 DNA follows: TGTGCCAGCAGTGGAAGAGGCACCGGGGAGCTGTTTTTT. Translation gives CASSGRGTGELFF.

This clonotype has ten or more counts. The gene calls are TRBV12-3 or TRBV12-4 and TRBJ2-2, with D unclear. Trimming shortened V by 5 bases and J by 5 bases, and 15 bases separated the two germline ends. The CDR3 totals 15 residues. The CDR3 loop is CASSTENLGTGELFF. The CDR3 DNA follows: TGTGCCAGCAGTACTGAGAATTTAGGGACCGGGGAGCTGTTTTTT.

This clonotype was detected many times. J is TRBJ2-3 and V is TRBV7-2; tentative D call: TRBD1 (6 bases). From germline, CDR1 is SGHTA and CDR2 FQGNSA. The CDR3 is made up of 18 amino acids. The germline V and J ends were trimmed by 0 bases and 2 bases, with 18 bases remaining between them. CDR3 amino acids: CASSLAPDSQYHTDTQYF. The CDR3 coding sequence is TGTGCCAGCAGCTTAGCGCCGGACAGCCAGTACCACACAGATACGCAGTATTTT.

In this sample, this clonotype turned up a few times. This rearrangement joins TRBV5-5 to TRBJ1-5, with no clear D. Per the germline V gene, CDR1 is SGHKS and CDR2 is YYEKEE (reference sequence). This CDR3 is 14 amino acids long. Trimming took off 1 base at V and 3 bases at J, with 8 bases between the two ends. In nucleotides, the CDR3 is TGTGCCAGCAGCTTGATGGAACTCAATCAGCCCCAGCATTTT. This translates into CASSLMELNQPQHF.

This clonotype was seen many times. V and J are TRBV29-1 and TRBJ1-1, with D uncertain. The germline CDR1 and CDR2 sequences are SQVTM and ANQGSEA. This CDR3 comprises 12 residues. V lost 4 bases and J lost 6, with 12 bases in between. The CDR3 here is CSVGQFEAEAFF. CDR3 DNA sequence: TGCAGCGTTGGACAATTTGAGGCTGAAGCTTTCTTT.

This clonotype came up many times. The V gene is TRBV5-6, the J gene TRBJ2-3; D might be TRBD2 (6 bases). Germline V CDR1 and CDR2: SGHDT, YYEEEE. The CDR3 is 15 amino acids. Deletions cut 0 bases from V and 3 bases from J, with 11 bases between. In DNA, the CDR3 is TGTGCCAGCAGCTTGGGACTAGTCAGGACAGATACGCAGTATTTT. Its translation is CASSLGLVRTDTQYF.

This clonotype was picked up many times. V gene TRBV10-3 combines with J gene TRBJ1-5; a possible D gene is TRBD1 (5 bases). Germline loops: CDR1 ENHRY, CDR2 SYGVKD. This CDR3 is built from 17 residues. Deletions cut 0 bases from V and 6 bases from J, with 18 bases between. For the CDR3, the DNA is TGTGCCATCAGTGAGTCGGTCGAACAGGCCGGATTTCAGCCCCAGCATTTT. It codes for CAISESVEQAGFQPQHF.

This clonotype occurred many times. The J gene is TRBJ2-3, the V gene TRBV29-1; 10 positions agree with TRBD2. Germline lookup yields CDR1 SQVTM and CDR2 ANQGSEA. The CDR3 is 14 amino acids. V shed 4 bases and J 4 bases; nucleotides not matched to a gene: 5. The CDR3 DNA is TGCAGCGTTGCCCCTAGCGGGAGTTCAGATACGCAGTATTTT. Its protein product is CSVAPSGSSDTQYF.

This clonotype was counted only a few times. The chain couples TRBV30 to TRBJ2-3; D is possibly TRBD2 (6 bases). CDR1 is GTSNPN, CDR2 SVGIG, per germline (reference sequence). Trimming left V 1 base short and J 6 bases short, with 17 bases between. This CDR3 spans 15 amino acids. The CDR3 DNA follows: TGTGCCTGGAGTGGGGGCGGAGGGCTTGGTGATACGCAGTATTTT. Its protein is CAWSGGGGLGDTQYF. The full variable domain, completed using reference TRBV30 and TRBJ2-3, is SQTIHQWPATLVQPVGSPLSLECTVEGTSNPNLYWYRQAAGRGLQLLFYSVGIGQISSEVPQNLSASRPQDRQFILSSKKLLLSDSGFYLCAWSGGGGLGDTQYFGPGTRLTVL.

Many counts were recorded for this clonotype. The DNA for the CDR3 is TGTGCCAGCAGCCAACTTACAGGGCAGCGATACAATGAGCAGTTCTTC. Residues: CASSQLTGQRYNEQFF. V is TRBV7-9 and J is TRBJ2-1, with D possibly TRBD1 on 6 matching bases. Germline V CDR1 and CDR2: SEHNR, FQNEAQ (reference sequence). The CDR3 is made up of 16 amino acids. V lost 5 bases, J lost 4 bases, and 18 bases lay in between.

This clonotype was recorded many times. The J gene is TRBJ2-2, the V gene TRBV9, with 7 bases lining up with TRBD1. There are 16 residues in the CDR3. V shed 3 bases and J 3 bases; nucleotides not matched to a gene: 8. The germline CDR1 and CDR2 sequences are SGDLS and YYNGEE. The CDR3 reads CASSGQGDSDTGELFF. The CDR3 bases are TGTGCCAGCAGCGGGCAAGGGGACAGCGACACCGGGGAGCTGTTTTTT.

This clonotype was seen ten or more times. The chain joins TRBV12-3 or TRBV12-4 to TRBJ2-7, with 12 bases aligning to TRBD2. After removal of 7 bases from V and 0 bases from J, the junction contained 13 bases not matched to a gene. The CDR3 contains 18 residues. DNA of the CDR3: TGTGCCAGCACCCAGACTAGCGGGGGTGGCTGGAGCTCCTACGAGCAGTACTTC. It yields the protein CASTQTSGGGWSSYEQYF.

This clonotype has a handful of counts. The chain combines TRBV7-2 with TRBJ2-1; D may be TRBD1 or TRBD2 (5 bases each). The germline V gene encodes CDR1 SGHTA and CDR2 FQGNSA. V was pared by 5 bases and J by 6 bases, with 20 bases between. The CDR3 runs to 16 residues. DNA for the CDR3: TGTGCCAGCAGCCCTTCGGCCGGGACCCACTTCAATGAGCAGTTCTTC. Residues: CASSPSAGTHFNEQFF. Complete variable domain (other parts from reference TRBV7-2 and TRBJ2-1): GAGVSQSPSNKVTEKGKDVELRCDPISGHTALYWYRQSLGQGLEFLIYFQGNSAPDKSGLPSDRFSAERTGGSVSTLTIQRTQQEDSAVYLCASSPSAGTHFNEQFFGPGTRLTVL.

The chain joins TRBV6-2 or TRBV6-3 to TRBJ2-3; D possibly corresponds to TRBD2 (5 bases). This CDR3 has 13 amino acids. Deletions cut 6 bases from V and 4 bases from J, with 11 bases between. In germline, CDR1 is MNHEY, CDR2 SVGEGT. Written as DNA, the CDR3 is TGTGCCAGCAGAGCTAGCAGCTCAGATACGCAGTATTTT. It codes for CASRASSSDTQYF.

This clonotype showed up many times. The chain has TRBV7-2 and TRBJ1-1, with D maybe TRBD1 (5 bases). Germline V gene sequence: CDR1 SGHTA, CDR2 FQGNSA. CDR3 size: 15 residues. The V and J ends lost 1 base and 1 base respectively, with 10 bases between them. The CDR3 loop reads CASSLGRTRNTEAFF. The CDR3 DNA is TGTGCCAGCAGCTTAGGCCGGACAAGGAACACTGAAGCTTTCTTT.

The V call is TRBV19, the J call TRBJ1-1; D not resolved. The germline V gene has CDR1 LNHDA and CDR2 SQIVND (reference sequence). The CDR3 has 12 residues. V was clipped by 4 bases and J by 0 bases, with 3 bases between them. The CDR3 nucleotides read TGTGCCAGTAGTACAGTGAACACTGAAGCTTTCTTT. This encodes CASSTVNTEAFF.